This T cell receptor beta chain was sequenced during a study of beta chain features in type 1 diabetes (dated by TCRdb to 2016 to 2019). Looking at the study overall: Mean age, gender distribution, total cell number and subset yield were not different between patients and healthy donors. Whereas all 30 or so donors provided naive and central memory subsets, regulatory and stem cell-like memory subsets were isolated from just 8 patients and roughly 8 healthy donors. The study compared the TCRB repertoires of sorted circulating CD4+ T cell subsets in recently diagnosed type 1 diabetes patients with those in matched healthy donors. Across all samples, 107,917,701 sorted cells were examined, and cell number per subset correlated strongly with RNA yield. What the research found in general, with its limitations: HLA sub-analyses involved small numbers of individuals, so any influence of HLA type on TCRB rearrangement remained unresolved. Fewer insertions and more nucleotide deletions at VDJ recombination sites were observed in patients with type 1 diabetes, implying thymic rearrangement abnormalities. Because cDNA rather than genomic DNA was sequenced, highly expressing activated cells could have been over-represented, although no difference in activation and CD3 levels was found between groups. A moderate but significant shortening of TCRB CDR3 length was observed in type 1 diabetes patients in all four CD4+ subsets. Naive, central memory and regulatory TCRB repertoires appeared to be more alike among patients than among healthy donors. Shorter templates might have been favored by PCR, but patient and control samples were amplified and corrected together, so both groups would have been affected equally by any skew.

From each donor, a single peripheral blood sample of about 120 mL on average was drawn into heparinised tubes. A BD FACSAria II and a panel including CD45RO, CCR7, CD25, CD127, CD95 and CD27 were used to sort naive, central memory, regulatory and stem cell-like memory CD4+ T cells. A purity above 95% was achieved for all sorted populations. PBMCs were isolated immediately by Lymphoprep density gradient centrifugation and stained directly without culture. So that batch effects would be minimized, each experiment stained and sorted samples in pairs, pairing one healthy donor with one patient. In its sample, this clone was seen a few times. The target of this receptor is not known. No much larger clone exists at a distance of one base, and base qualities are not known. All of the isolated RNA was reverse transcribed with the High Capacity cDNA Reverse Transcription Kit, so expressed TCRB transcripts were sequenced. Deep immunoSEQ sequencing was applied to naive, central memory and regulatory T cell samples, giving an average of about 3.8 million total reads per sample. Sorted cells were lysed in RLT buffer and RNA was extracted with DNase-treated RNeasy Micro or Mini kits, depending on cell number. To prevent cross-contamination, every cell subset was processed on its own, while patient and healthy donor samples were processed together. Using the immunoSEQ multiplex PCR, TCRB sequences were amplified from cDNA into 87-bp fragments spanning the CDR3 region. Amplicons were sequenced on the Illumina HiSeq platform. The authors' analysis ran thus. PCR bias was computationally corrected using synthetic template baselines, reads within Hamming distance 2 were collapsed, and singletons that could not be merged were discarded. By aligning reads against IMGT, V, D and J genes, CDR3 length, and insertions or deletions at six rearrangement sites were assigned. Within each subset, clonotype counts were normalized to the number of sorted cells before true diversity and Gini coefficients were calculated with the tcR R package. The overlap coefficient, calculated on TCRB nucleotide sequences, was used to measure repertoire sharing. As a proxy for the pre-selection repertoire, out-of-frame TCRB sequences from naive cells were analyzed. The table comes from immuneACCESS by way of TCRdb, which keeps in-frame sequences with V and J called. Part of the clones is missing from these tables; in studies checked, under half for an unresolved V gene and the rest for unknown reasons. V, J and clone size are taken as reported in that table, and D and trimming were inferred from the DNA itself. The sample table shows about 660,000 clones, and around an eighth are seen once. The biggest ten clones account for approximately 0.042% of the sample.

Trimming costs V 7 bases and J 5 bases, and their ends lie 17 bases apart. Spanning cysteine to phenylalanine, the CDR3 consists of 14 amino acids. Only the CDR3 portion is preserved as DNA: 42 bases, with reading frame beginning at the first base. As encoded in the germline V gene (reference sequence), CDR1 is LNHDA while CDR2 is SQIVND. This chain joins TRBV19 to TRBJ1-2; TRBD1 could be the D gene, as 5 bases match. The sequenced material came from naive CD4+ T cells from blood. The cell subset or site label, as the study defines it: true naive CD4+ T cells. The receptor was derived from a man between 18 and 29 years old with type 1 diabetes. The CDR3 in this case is CASTPSGTQYGYTF. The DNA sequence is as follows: TGTGCCAGTACCCCCTCCGGGACTCAATATGGCTACACCTTC. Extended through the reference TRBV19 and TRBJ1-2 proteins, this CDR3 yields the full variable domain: DGGITQSPKYLFRKEGQNVTLSCEQNLNHDAMYWYRQDPGQGLRLIYYSQIVNDFQKGDIAEGYSVSREKKESFPLTVTSAQKNPTAFYLCASTPSGTQYGYTFGSGTRLTVV.